The 7 T cell receptor beta chains below all came from one sample that was sequenced in a study of T cell responses to AZD1222 COVID-19 vaccine listed by TCRdb under 2021. The time point label of this sample denotes: about 28 days (+/-7) after the second vaccine dose. The method was the immunoSEQ multiplex PCR assay. In its TCRdb copy, this immuneACCESS table keeps in-frame sequences only and misses some clones. Where compared with another copy, unresolved V genes explain less than half of these, and the others have no known cause. The sample table contains 56,000 or so clones; only one count was recorded for 80% of them. Of the sample, around 5% falls within the top ten clones. The starting material was peripheral blood, obtained 28 days after the second AZD1222 dose. The origin of the receptors is an adult who received the AZD1222 COVID-19 vaccine.

The chain uses TRBV12-3 or TRBV12-4 and TRBJ2-2; D uncertain. Trimming cost V 2 bases and J 5 bases, with 3 bases left between them. This CDR3 has 12 residues. The CDR3 here is CASSLNTGELFF. The CDR3 DNA reads as TGTGCCAGCAGTTTAAATACCGGGGAGCTGTTTTTT.

The chain is built from TRBV11-2 and TRBJ2-5, with 8 positions matching TRBD2. Germline CDR1 is SGHAT and CDR2 is FQNNGV. The CDR3 extends over 17 amino acids. Trimming at V came to 0 bases and at J to 2 bases, leaving 8 bases not matched to a gene. The CDR3, as DNA: TGTGCCAGCAGCTTAGATGTCCGGGGGGGTCATCAAGAGACCCAGTACTTC. Its translation is CASSLDVRGGHQETQYF.

The V call is TRBV5-1, the J call TRBJ1-2; 10 bases are shared with TRBD1. The germline CDR1 and CDR2 sequences are SGHRS and YFSETQ. The CDR3 is 11 amino acids. The ends lost 8 bases at V and 6 bases at J; junction bases unmatched: 1. The CDR3 DNA reads TGCGCCAGGGGGACAGGGGATGGCTACACCTTC. Translated, it gives CARGTGDGYTF.

This rearrangement joins TRBV5-1 to TRBJ2-5, with 9 bases matching TRBD1. V lost 4 bases to trimming and J lost 4 bases; unmatched junction nucleotides: 5. The germline V gene encodes CDR1 SGHRS and CDR2 YFSETQ. The CDR3 contains 14 residues. Here the CDR3 reads CASSPGQGLETQYF. The CDR3 DNA sequence: TGCGCCAGCAGCCCGGGACAGGGATTAGAGACCCAGTACTTC.

The chain combines TRBV6-5 with TRBJ1-1, with D unresolved. CDR3 size: 14 residues. Germline lookup yields CDR1 MNHEY and CDR2 SVGAGI. V was cut by 7 bases and J by 0 bases, with 12 bases left in between. CDR3 loop: CASMRAVMNTEAFF. In nucleotides, the CDR3 is TGTGCCAGCATGCGTGCGGTGATGAACACTGAAGCTTTCTTT.

This chain links TRBV7-2 with TRBJ2-1; no clear D. Germline V CDR1 and CDR2: SGHTA, FQGNSA. V lost 6 bases, J lost 6 bases, and 6 bases lay in between. CDR3 length: 11 amino acids. The CDR3 loop is CASSPTNEQFF. As DNA, the CDR3 is TGTGCCAGCAGTCCTACCAATGAGCAGTTCTTC.

This clone was seen at least ten times. In DNA form, the CDR3 reads TGTGCCAGCAGTTTAGAGAGAAGGGGCCGGATGGGCACTGAAGCTTTCTTT. This encodes CASSLERRGRMGTEAFF. The V and J genes are TRBV27 and TRBJ1-1; the D gene is possibly TRBD1 (5 bases). V was trimmed by 2 bases and J by 4 bases, leaving 20 bases between them. The CDR3 has 17 amino acids. Germline CDR1 reads MNHEY; CDR2 reads SMNVEV (reference sequence).